Included here is one T cell receptor (beta chain) sequence, with context. Its antigen is not known. Sequencing relied on a cDNA template that was reverse transcribed from extracted RNA. Only in-frame clones appear in the TCRdb table, and some are missing; sequencing was by immunoSEQ multiplex PCR. Counted here are under 85,000 clones, approximately 46% occurring once; the ten biggest clones make up about a sixth. This entry belongs to a study of CD8+ T cells in alopecia areata. On the study more broadly: Those treated were given oral tofacitinib at 5 to 10 mg twice daily. Tofacitinib was given for 6 to 18 months, then stopped for 6 months.

The CDR3 is 15 residues long. Trimming stripped 1 base from V and 0 bases from J, with 10 bases between. The V gene's germline CDR1 is LNHNV and CDR2 YYDKDF (reference sequence). Findings of the study overall: Alopecia totalis/universalis scalp especially showed more expanded CD8+ clones than normal scalp.

The clonotype comes from a human donor with alopecia areata. Material: CD8+ T cells sorted from blood, obtained at week 0. This chain links TRBV15 with TRBJ2-7; unclear D gene. The CDR3 sequence: CATSRGDLYSYEQYF. CDR3 coding DNA: TGTGCCACCAGCAGAGGCGACCTATACTCCTACGAGCAGTACTTC.